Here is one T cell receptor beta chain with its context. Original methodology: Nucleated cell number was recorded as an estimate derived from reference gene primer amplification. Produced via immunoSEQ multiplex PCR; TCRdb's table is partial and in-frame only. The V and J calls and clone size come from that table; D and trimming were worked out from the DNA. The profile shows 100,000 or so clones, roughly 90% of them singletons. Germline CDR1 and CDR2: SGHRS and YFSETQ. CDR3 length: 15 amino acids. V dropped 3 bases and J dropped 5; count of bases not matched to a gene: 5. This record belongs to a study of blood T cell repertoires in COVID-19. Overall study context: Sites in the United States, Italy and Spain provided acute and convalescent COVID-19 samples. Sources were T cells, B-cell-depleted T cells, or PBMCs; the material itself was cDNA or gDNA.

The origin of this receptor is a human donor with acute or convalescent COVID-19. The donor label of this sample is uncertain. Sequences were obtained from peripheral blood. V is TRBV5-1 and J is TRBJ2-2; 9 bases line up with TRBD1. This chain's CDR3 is CASSYNDRGTGELFF. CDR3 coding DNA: TGCGCCAGCAGCTACAACGACAGGGGGACCGGGGAGCTGTTTTTT. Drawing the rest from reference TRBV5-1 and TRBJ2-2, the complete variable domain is KAGVTQTPRYLIKTRGQQVTLSCSPISGHRSVSWYQQTPGQGLQFLFEYFSETQRNKGNFPGRFSGRQFSNSRSEMNVSTLELGDSALYLCASSYNDRGTGELFFGEGSRLTVL.